The next 17 T cell receptor beta chains were all read from a single sample in a study of blood T cell repertoires in COVID-19. Sequenced by immunoSEQ multiplex PCR; TCRdb stores in-frame clones only, minus some. Of under 100,000 clones listed, around 86% are singletons. The material sequenced was peripheral blood. Receptor source: a man in his forties with acute or convalescent COVID-19.

The chain is built from TRBV19 and TRBJ1-4; D call uncertain. CDR3 length: 13 amino acids. Germline CDR1 and CDR2: LNHDA and SQIVND (reference sequence). Trimming removed 1 base from V and 4 bases from J, with 4 bases in between. CDR3: CASSIGRNEKLFF. The CDR3 region has the DNA TGTGCCAGTAGTATAGGTCGTAATGAAAAACTGTTTTTT. Using reference TRBV19 and TRBJ1-4 for the parts outside the CDR3, the full variable domain is DGGITQSPKYLFRKEGQNVTLSCEQNLNHDAMYWYRQDPGQGLRLIYYSQIVNDFQKGDIAEGYSVSREKKESFPLTVTSAQKNPTAFYLCASSIGRNEKLFFGSGTQLSVL.

This sequence joins TRBV18 and TRBJ2-3, with 9 positions matching TRBD2. Germline loops: CDR1 KGHSH, CDR2 LQKENI. There are 16 residues in the CDR3. V lost 2 bases and J lost 5; bases outside the gene matches: 8. The CDR3 protein is CASSPGSGRSGDTQYF. CDR3 in DNA: TGTGCCAGCTCACCAGGGAGCGGGAGGTCCGGAGATACGCAGTATTTT.

This clone has just a few counts. CDR3 DNA: TGCGCCAGCAGCCAAGATGAGTTGGTAGCTAACTATGGCTACACCTTC. This sequence encodes CASSQDELVANYGYTF. The chain combines TRBV4-3 with TRBJ1-2; D gene ambiguous. The germline V gene has CDR1 LGHNA and CDR2 YSLEER. The CDR3 runs to 16 residues. The germline V and J ends were trimmed by 0 bases and 0 bases, with 11 bases remaining between them.

This rearrangement joins TRBV10-3 to TRBJ1-2; weak D call: TRBD1 (6 bases). V dropped 3 bases and J dropped 3 bases, with 8 bases sitting between them. The CDR3 has 13 residues. CDR1 is ENHRY and CDR2 is SYGVKD in the germline V gene. CDR3 residues: CAISEQGDYGYTF. Written as DNA, the CDR3 is TGTGCCATCAGTGAACAGGGCGACTATGGCTACACCTTC.

This chain joins TRBV18 and TRBJ1-6; TRBD1 agrees at 7 bases. The CDR3 contains 15 residues. Trimming took 2 bases from V and 6 from J; bases not matched to a gene: 4. The germline V gene encodes CDR1 KGHSH and CDR2 LQKENI. In nucleotides, the CDR3 is TGTGCCAGCTCACCAAGGGGACAGCGTAATTCACCCCTCCACTTT. This codes for CASSPRGQRNSPLHF.

This clone is a singleton in its sample. CDR3 DNA sequence: TGTGCCAGCAGCTGGACTAGCGGTTCCTACGAGCAGTACTTC. Translating it yields CASSWTSGSYEQYF. The rearrangement uses TRBV27 and TRBJ2-7; 10 positions agree with TRBD2. V was pared by 6 bases and J by 1 base, with 3 bases of the junction left unmatched. This CDR3 is built from 14 residues. The germline gives CDR1 MNHEY, CDR2 SMNVEV (reference sequence).

This rearrangement joins TRBV19 to TRBJ2-1, with 8 bases that match TRBD1. The germline gives CDR1 LNHDA, CDR2 SQIVND (reference sequence). V was pared by 1 base and J by 6 bases, with 8 bases of the junction left unmatched. The CDR3 has 16 amino acids. The CDR3, as DNA: TGTGCCAGTAGTATAGTTCCTCAGGGGGCCCTCAATGAGCAGTTCTTC. As protein: CASSIVPQGALNEQFF.

The V gene is TRBV18, the J gene TRBJ2-7, with D maybe TRBD2 (5 bases). The length of the CDR3 is 15 residues. Trimming cost V 2 bases and J 4 bases, with 15 bases left between them. Germline V CDR1 and CDR2: KGHSH, LQKENI. The CDR3 DNA reads TGTGCCAGCTCACCAACCTCCAAGTTAGCGTACGAGCAGTACTTC. This codes for CASSPTSKLAYEQYF.

V gene TRBV30 combines with J gene TRBJ1-2, with D possibly being TRBD1 (5 bases). Between the trimmed V and J ends, which lost 5 bases and 7 bases, there was a span of 11 bases. CDR1 is GTSNPN and CDR2 is SVGIG in the germline V gene (reference sequence). The CDR3 covers 11 residues. The CDR3 DNA follows: TGTGCCTGGGGGCGGAGGGGTGGCTACACCTTC. Residues: CAWGRRGGYTF.

On this clone itself: This CDR3 is also generated by other DNA sequences in the sample. J is TRBJ1-1 and V is TRBV7-2; D gene uncertain. The CDR3 totals 13 residues. Trimming left V 1 base short and J 1 base short, with 4 bases between. Germline V gene data show CDR1 as SGHTA and CDR2 as FQGNSA. The CDR3 region has the DNA TGTGCCAGCAGCTTAGGGCAGAACACTGAAGCTTTCTTT. Its protein is CASSLGQNTEAFF.

The chain is built from TRBV3-1 (or the pseudogene TRBV3-2) and TRBJ2-3; 13 bases align to TRBD2. V lost 4 bases and J lost 8; bases outside the gene matches: 6. Germline CDR1 LGHDT, CDR2 YNNKEL (reference sequence). This CDR3 spans 15 amino acids. As DNA, the CDR3 is TGTGCCAGCAGCCTTGGACTAGCGGGAGTTGGTACGCAGTATTTT. Its translation: CASSLGLAGVGTQYF.

This clone showed up just once. The chain couples TRBV13 to TRBJ2-3; the match to TRBD2 covers 8 bases. Germline CDR1 reads PRHDT; CDR2 reads FYEKMQ (reference sequence). V lost 5 bases and J lost 3; bases outside the gene matches: 16. The CDR3 has 18 amino acids. This CDR3 is CASSGLERGGIRTDTQYF. CDR3 DNA: TGTGCCAGCAGCGGACTCGAACGGGGGGGAATAAGAACAGATACGCAGTATTTT.

In this sample, this clone turned up a few times. The gene calls are TRBV4-1 and TRBJ1-1; 9 bases agree with TRBD1. The germline CDR1 and CDR2 sequences are MGHRA and YSYEKL. This CDR3 has 15 amino acids. V shed 4 bases and J 5 bases; nucleotides not matched to a gene: 8. The CDR3 DNA sequence: TGCGCCAGCAGCCCATTGACAGGGGGTCGTACTGAAGCTTTCTTT. Residues: CASSPLTGGRTEAFF.

This clone appeared a few times. This sequence joins TRBV18 and TRBJ2-7; 8 nucleotides line up with TRBD1. Germline V CDR1 and CDR2: KGHSH, LQKENI. J was trimmed by 4 bases and V by 0 bases; bases with no gene match: 5. The CDR3 totals 15 residues. CDR3 region: CASSPPPGGLYEQYF. The CDR3 bases are TGTGCCAGCTCACCACCGCCAGGGGGCTTATACGAGCAGTACTTC.

The rearrangement links TRBV11-3 to TRBJ1-1, with D tentatively TRBD1 (5 bases). Germline lookup yields CDR1 SGHNT and CDR2 YENEEA. V was trimmed by 1 base and J by 1 base, leaving 10 bases between them. The CDR3 has 15 amino acids. DNA for the CDR3: TGTGCCAGCAGCTTAGGAGGAGGGGCGAACACTGAAGCTTTCTTT. As protein: CASSLGGGANTEAFF.

V usage is TRBV9 and J usage is TRBJ2-5; D is uncertain. V was trimmed by 1 base and J by 3 bases, leaving 10 bases between them. The CDR3 sequence is 14 residues long. The germline V gene has CDR1 SGDLS and CDR2 YYNGEE. Here the CDR3 DNA reads TGTGCCAGCAGCGTACGAGGAAGAGAAGAGACCCAGTACTTC. Its protein product is CASSVRGREETQYF.

The rearrangement joins TRBV19 to TRBJ2-1; a weak D match, TRBD2 (6 bases). V shed 0 bases and J shed 4 bases, with 7 bases lying between them. Germline-derived CDR1 and CDR2 are LNHDA and SQIVND (reference sequence). This CDR3 spans 14 amino acids. CDR3 coding DNA: TGTGCCAGTAGTATAGATCGGGGGTACAATGAGCAGTTCTTC. Its translation: CASSIDRGYNEQFF.